These 15 T cell receptor beta chains were all obtained from the same sample, sequenced in a study of T cell repertoires in cytomegalovirus infection. One entry per CDR3 protein results from TCRdb running MiXCR on the reads. The sample lists fewer than 250,000 distinct CDR3 sequences, roughly an eighth seen once, with 1.5% to 2% in the top ten. The sequenced sample consisted of PBMCs. Every receptor here comes from a human donor in good health (CMV status not recorded). Some clones in this sample may be carry-over from other donors' samples.

In this sample, this clonotype turned up many times. The chain joins TRBV12-3 or TRBV12-4 to TRBJ2-1; TRBD1 matches at 10 bases. After removal of 6 bases from V and 9 bases from J, the junction contained 8 bases not matched to a gene. This CDR3 has 14 amino acids. CDR3: CASSPGTGVIEQFF. CDR3 DNA: TGTGCCAGCAGCCCCGGGACAGGGGTGATTGAGCAGTTCTTC.

This clonotype was counted at least ten times. The J gene is TRBJ2-3, the V gene TRBV28; the match to TRBD2 covers 12 bases. This CDR3 spans 20 amino acids. Germline lookup yields CDR1 MDHEN and CDR2 SYDVKM. The junction had 23 bases not matched to a gene; V was cut back by 8 bases and J by 5 bases. The CDR3 DNA is TGTGCCAGCCCCCCCACCCCGGGCCTAGCGGGAGGGCGGGGTCAAGATACGCAGTATTTT. This gives the protein CASPPTPGLAGGRGQDTQYF. Together with reference TRBV28 and TRBJ2-3, the CDR3 gives the full variable domain: DVKVTQSSRYLVKRTGEKVFLECVQDMDHENMFWYRQDPGLGLRLIYFSYDVKMKEKGDIPEGYSVSREKKERFSLILESASTNQTSMYLCASPPTPGLAGGRGQDTQYFGPGTRLTVL.

This clonotype was observed a few times. V gene TRBV12-3 or TRBV12-4 combines with J gene TRBJ1-4, with 10 bases matching TRBD1. The CDR3 contains 18 residues. Losses at the gene ends were 7 bases for V and 4 bases for J; bases not matched to a gene: 15. CDR3 in DNA: TGTGCCAGCACCACCGGACAGGGGGAGGGTGGATTTAATGAAAAACTGTTTTTT. Its protein is CASTTGQGEGGFNEKLFF.

This clonotype has a count of ten or more. V usage is TRBV6-6 and J usage is TRBJ1-3, with TRBD1 identical over 7 bases. Germline loops: CDR1 MNHNY, CDR2 SVGAGI (reference sequence). CDR3 length: 18 amino acids. V was pared by 0 bases and J by 0 bases, with 8 bases of the junction left unmatched. The CDR3 DNA sequence: TGTGCCAGCAGTTACTCGACAGGGACCTCCAGCTCTGGAAACACCATATATTTT. Residues: CASSYSTGTSSSGNTIYF.

This clonotype has ten or more counts. The rearrangement joins TRBV28 to TRBJ2-2, with D possibly matching TRBD2 (6 bases). The CDR3 is 17 residues long. V lost 2 bases, J lost 7 bases, and 20 bases lay in between. Germline V lookup: CDR1 MDHEN, CDR2 SYDVKM. CDR3 sequence (DNA): TGTGCCAGCAGTTTACCTAGCGATCGGCCACTTGGCGGGGAGCTGTTTTTT. Its translation: CASSLPSDRPLGGELFF.

As regards this clonotype: It may be a read error: a sequence one base away is much more abundant. The chain joins TRBV2 to TRBJ2-7, with a possible D match to TRBD2 (6 bases). There are 14 residues in the CDR3. Germline-derived CDR1 and CDR2 are SNHLY and FYNNEI. V lost 6 bases and J 0 bases, leaving 12 bases between the germline ends. The chain's CDR3 is CASRLRGSSYEQYF. As DNA, the CDR3 is TGTGCCAGCAGGTTGCGGGGTAGCTCCTACGAGCAGTACTTC.

In its sample, this clonotype was seen many times. The CDR3 sequence is CASSWAVSGETQYF. CDR3 sequence (DNA): TGTGCCAGCAGCTGGGCTGTGAGCGGAGAGACCCAGTACTTC. The V gene is TRBV7-2, the J gene TRBJ2-5; maybe TRBD2 (5 bases). Trimming took off 4 bases at V and 4 bases at J, with 13 bases between the two ends. The germline V gene encodes CDR1 SGHTA and CDR2 FQGNSA. The CDR3 covers 14 residues. The full variable domain, completed using reference TRBV7-2 and TRBJ2-5, is GAGVSQSPSNKVTEKGKDVELRCDPISGHTALYWYRQSLGQGLEFLIYFQGNSAPDKSGLPSDRFSAERTGGSVSTLTIQRTQQEDSAVYLCASSWAVSGETQYFGPGTRLLVL.

This clonotype was recorded many times. This chain joins TRBV5-5 and TRBJ2-5; D is unresolved. The CDR3 length is 14 residues. Germline CDR1 is SGHKS and CDR2 is YYEKEE (reference sequence). Trimming cost V 0 bases and J 4 bases, with 10 bases left between them. The CDR3 loop reads CASSLERTTETQYF. CDR3 nucleotides: TGTGCCAGCAGCTTGGAACGCACAACAGAGACCCAGTACTTC.

This clonotype was found many times. The CDR3 sequence is CASTRGQLSYNEQFF. The CDR3 DNA reads TGTGCCAGCACACGGGGACAGCTCTCCTACAATGAGCAGTTCTTC. The V gene is TRBV7-2, the J gene TRBJ2-1, with 7 bases aligning to TRBD1. Trimming took 7 bases from V and 0 from J; bases not matched to a gene: 6. There are 15 residues in the CDR3. Germline lookup yields CDR1 SGHTA and CDR2 FQGNSA.

There are many counts of this clonotype. The rearrangement joins TRBV7-8 to TRBJ2-1; TRBD2 might be the D (5 bases). Trimming removed 0 bases from V and 10 bases from J, with 10 bases in between. This CDR3 has 13 residues. Germline CDR1 SGHVS, CDR2 FQNEAQ. CDR3 sequence (DNA): TGTGCCAGCAGCTTAGCGGCACGAGGGGAGCAGTTCTTC. It encodes CASSLAARGEQFF.

This clonotype was seen only a few times. The chain carries TRBV4-2 and TRBJ2-1; the match to TRBD2 covers 12 bases. This CDR3 contains 17 residues. Per the germline V gene, CDR1 is LGHNA and CDR2 is YNFKEQ. The J segment lost 1 base and the V segment lost 6 bases, leaving 7 bases of the junction unmatched. Here the CDR3 reads CASRRLAGESSYNEQFF. CDR3 sequence (DNA): TGTGCCAGCAGGCGACTAGCGGGAGAATCTTCCTACAATGAGCAGTTCTTC.

The rearrangement joins TRBV6-2 or TRBV6-3 to TRBJ2-7; D might be TRBD1 (5 bases). The germline V gene has CDR1 MNHEY and CDR2 SVGEGT. V shed 4 bases and J shed 0 bases, with 16 bases lying between them. The CDR3 extends over 16 amino acids. CDR3 bases: TGTGCCAGCAGTTTAGACCACAGGACCAGCTCCTACGAGCAGTACTTC. As protein: CASSLDHRTSSYEQYF.

V gene TRBV28 combines with J gene TRBJ2-7; 9 positions agree with TRBD1. CDR3 size: 15 residues. J was trimmed by 6 bases and V by 1 base; bases with no gene match: 7. Germline loops: CDR1 MDHEN, CDR2 SYDVKM. CDR3: CASSLFPQGAGEQYF. Here the CDR3 DNA reads TGTGCCAGCAGTTTATTCCCACAGGGGGCTGGCGAGCAGTACTTC.

This clonotype was picked up many times. The chain is built from TRBV7-2 and TRBJ2-3, with TRBD2 matching over 10 bases. With V trimmed by 4 bases and J by 0 bases, 13 bases remained unmatched. This CDR3 is built from 19 residues. The germline CDR1 and CDR2 sequences are SGHTA and FQGNSA. The CDR3 loop is CASSSGLAEIQRSTDTQYF. CDR3 DNA sequence: TGTGCCAGCAGCTCAGGACTAGCGGAAATACAACGGAGCACAGATACGCAGTATTTT. The variable domain in full, completed from reference TRBV7-2 and TRBJ2-3, reads GAGVSQSPSNKVTEKGKDVELRCDPISGHTALYWYRQSLGQGLEFLIYFQGNSAPDKSGLPSDRFSAERTGGSVSTLTIQRTQQEDSAVYLCASSSGLAEIQRSTDTQYFGPGTRLTVL.

The genes are TRBV29-1 and TRBJ1-2; D possibly corresponds to TRBD1 (6 bases). The V end lost 3 bases, the J end lost 0 bases, and 14 bases lay between the germline ends. The CDR3 has 15 residues. Per germline, CDR1 SQVTM and CDR2 ANQGSEA. The CDR3 sequence: CSVDQPGEANYGYTF. The CDR3 nucleotides read TGCAGCGTTGATCAGCCAGGGGAAGCTAACTATGGCTACACCTTC.